This T cell receptor beta chain stems from a study of blood T cell repertoires in COVID-19. Across the study: COVID-19 samples from acute and convalescent phases originated in the United States, Italy and Spain. The cDNA or gDNA used as material had been derived from T cells, B-cell-depleted T cells, or PBMCs.

Participant-given clinical history determined each cohort assignment. The method was immunoSEQ multiplex PCR; TCRdb's version includes in-frame clones alone and lacks a portion of them. The sample consists of 280,000 or so clones, 80% to 90% of them appearing once. V lost 1 base, J lost 5 bases, and 8 bases lay in between. This CDR3 spans 13 amino acids. Specimen: PBMCs or T cells enriched from blood (not recorded which). This TCR derives from a man aged 30 to 45 who had recovered from COVID-19. V usage is TRBV12-3 or TRBV12-4 and J usage is TRBJ2-5; no reliable D call. CDR3 in amino acids: CASSLELVETQYF. The CDR3 nucleotides read TGTGCCAGCAGTTTAGAGCTGGTTGAGACCCAGTACTTC.